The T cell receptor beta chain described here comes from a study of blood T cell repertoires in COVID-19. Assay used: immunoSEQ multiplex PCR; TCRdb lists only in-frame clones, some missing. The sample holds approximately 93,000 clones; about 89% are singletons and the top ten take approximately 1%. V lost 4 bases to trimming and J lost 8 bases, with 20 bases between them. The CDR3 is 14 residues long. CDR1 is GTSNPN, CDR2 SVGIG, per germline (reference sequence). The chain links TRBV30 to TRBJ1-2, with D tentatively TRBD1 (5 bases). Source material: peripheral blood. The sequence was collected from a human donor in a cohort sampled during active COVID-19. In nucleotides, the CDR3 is TGTGCCTGGAACCAGGCGACAGTGGAACAGGGCTACACCTTC. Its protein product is CAWNQATVEQGYTF.